What follows describes a single T cell receptor beta chain. The junction differs from germline at one of its ends, possibly a read error. Other nucleotide sequences from this sample produce the same CDR3. The data originate from a study of T cell changes during pregnancy in multiple sclerosis. Clones were read by immunoSEQ multiplex PCR, and TCRdb kept only the in-frame ones, dropping some. The repertoire has 50,000 to 75,000 clones, roughly nine tenths of them found once; the top ten carry roughly 1.4%. The CDR3 is made up of 16 amino acids. CDR1 SGDLS and CDR2 YYNGEE come from the germline V gene. V is TRBV9 and J is TRBJ2-1; the match to TRBD2 covers 12 bases. The sample here was peripheral blood, taken after pregnancy. The sequence was collected from a female donor in good health, enrolled as a control in a pregnancy study. The DNA of the CDR3 is TGTGCCAGCAGTGTAGAGCTAGCGGGGGGGACAAATGAGCAGTTCTTC. This codes for CASSVELAGGTNEQFF.